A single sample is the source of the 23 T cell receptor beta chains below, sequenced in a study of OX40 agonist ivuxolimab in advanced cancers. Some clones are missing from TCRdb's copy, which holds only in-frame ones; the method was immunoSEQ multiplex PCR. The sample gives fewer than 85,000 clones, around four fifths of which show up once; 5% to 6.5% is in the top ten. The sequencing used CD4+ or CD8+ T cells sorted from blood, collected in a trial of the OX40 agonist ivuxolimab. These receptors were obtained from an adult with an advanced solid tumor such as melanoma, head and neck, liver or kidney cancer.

CDR3: CASSDRARAEAFF. Here the CDR3 DNA reads TGTGCCAGTAGTGACAGGGCTCGGGCTGAAGCTTTCTTT. This rearrangement joins TRBV19 to TRBJ1-1, with 7 bases identical to TRBD1. V shed 5 bases and J 6 bases; nucleotides not matched to a gene: 6. The CDR3 is 13 amino acids. Looked up from germline, CDR1 is LNHDA and CDR2 is SQIVND (reference sequence).

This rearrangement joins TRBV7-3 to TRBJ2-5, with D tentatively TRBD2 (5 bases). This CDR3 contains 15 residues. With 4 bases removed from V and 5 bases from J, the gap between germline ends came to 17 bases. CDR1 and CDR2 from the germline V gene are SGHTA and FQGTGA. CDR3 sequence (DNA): TGTGCCAGCAGCTATGCGGCGGGCCCCGCGGAGACCCAGTACTTC. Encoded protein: CASSYAAGPAETQYF.

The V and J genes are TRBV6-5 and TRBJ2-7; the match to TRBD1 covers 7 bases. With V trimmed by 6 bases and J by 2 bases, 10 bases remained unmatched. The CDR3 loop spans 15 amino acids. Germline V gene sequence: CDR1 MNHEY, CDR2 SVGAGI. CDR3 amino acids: CASSWTGSGTYEQYF. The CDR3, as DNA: TGTGCCAGCAGCTGGACAGGATCCGGCACCTACGAGCAGTACTTC.

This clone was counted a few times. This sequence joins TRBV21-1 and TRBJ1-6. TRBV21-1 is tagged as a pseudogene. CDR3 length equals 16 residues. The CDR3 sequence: CASSKDGSNYNSPLHF. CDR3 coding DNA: TGTGCCAGCAGCAAAGATGGGAGCAACTATAATTCACCCCTCCACTTT.

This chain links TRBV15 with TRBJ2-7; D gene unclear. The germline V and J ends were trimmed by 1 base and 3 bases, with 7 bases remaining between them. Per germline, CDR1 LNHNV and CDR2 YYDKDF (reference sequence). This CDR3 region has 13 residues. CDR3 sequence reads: CATSRAPFYEQYF. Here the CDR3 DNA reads TGTGCCACCAGCAGAGCACCCTTCTACGAGCAGTACTTC.

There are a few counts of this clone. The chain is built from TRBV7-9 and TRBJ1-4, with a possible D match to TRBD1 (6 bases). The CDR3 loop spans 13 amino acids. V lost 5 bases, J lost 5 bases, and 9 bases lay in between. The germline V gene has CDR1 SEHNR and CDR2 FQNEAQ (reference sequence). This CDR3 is CASSPTGNEKLFF. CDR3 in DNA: TGTGCCAGCAGCCCTACAGGGAATGAAAAACTGTTTTTT. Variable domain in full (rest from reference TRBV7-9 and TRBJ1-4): DTGVSQNPRHKITKRGQNVTFRCDPISEHNRLYWYRQTLGQGPEFLTYFQNEAQLEKSRLLSDRFSAERPKGSFSTLEIQRTEQGDSAMYLCASSPTGNEKLFFGSGTQLSVL.

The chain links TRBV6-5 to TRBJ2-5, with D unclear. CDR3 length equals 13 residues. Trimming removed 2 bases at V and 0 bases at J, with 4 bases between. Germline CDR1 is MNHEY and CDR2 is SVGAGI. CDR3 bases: TGTGCCAGCAGTTACCGATACCAAGAGACCCAGTACTTC. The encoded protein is CASSYRYQETQYF.

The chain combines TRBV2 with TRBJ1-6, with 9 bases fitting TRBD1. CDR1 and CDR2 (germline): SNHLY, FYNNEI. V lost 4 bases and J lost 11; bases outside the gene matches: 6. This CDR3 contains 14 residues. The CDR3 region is CASSGRQGGAPLHF. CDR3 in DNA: TGTGCCAGCAGTGGGAGACAGGGGGGGGCACCCCTCCACTTT.

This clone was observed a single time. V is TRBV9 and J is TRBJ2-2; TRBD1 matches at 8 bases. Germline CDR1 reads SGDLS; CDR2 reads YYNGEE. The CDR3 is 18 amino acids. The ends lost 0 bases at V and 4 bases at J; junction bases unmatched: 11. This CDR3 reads CASSVDGWRQGATGELFF. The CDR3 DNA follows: TGTGCCAGCAGCGTAGACGGGTGGCGGCAGGGGGCCACCGGGGAGCTGTTTTTT.

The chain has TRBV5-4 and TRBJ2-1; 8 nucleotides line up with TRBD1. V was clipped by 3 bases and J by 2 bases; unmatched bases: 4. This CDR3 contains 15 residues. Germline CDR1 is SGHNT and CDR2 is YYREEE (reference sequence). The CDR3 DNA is TGTGCCAGCAGCTCGGACAGGGTACCCTACAATGAGCAGTTCTTC. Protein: CASSSDRVPYNEQFF.

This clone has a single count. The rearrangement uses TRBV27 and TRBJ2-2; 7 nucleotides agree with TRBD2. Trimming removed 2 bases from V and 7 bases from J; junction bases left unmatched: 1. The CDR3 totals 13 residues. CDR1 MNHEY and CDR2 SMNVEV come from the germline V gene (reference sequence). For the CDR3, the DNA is TGTGCCAGCAGTTTAAGGGAGGGCGGGGAGCTGTTTTTT. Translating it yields CASSLREGGELFF.

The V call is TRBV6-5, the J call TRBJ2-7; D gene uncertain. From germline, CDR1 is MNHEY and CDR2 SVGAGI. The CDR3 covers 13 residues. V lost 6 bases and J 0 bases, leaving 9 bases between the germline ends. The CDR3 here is CASRAPPSYEQYF. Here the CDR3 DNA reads TGTGCCAGCAGGGCTCCCCCCTCCTACGAGCAGTACTTC.

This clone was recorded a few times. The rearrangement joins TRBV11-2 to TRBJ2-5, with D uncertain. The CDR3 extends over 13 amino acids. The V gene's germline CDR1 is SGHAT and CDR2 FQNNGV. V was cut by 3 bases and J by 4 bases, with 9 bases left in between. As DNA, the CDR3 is TGTGCCAGCAGCTTTAACACTGGAGAGACCCAGTACTTC. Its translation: CASSFNTGETQYF.

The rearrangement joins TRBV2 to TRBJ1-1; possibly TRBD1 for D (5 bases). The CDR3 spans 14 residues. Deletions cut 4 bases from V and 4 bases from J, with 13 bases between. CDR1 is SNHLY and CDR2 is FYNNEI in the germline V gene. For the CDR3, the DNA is TGTGCCAGCAGTGGTGGGGCCCCGAGCACTGAAGCTTTCTTT. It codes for CASSGGAPSTEAFF.

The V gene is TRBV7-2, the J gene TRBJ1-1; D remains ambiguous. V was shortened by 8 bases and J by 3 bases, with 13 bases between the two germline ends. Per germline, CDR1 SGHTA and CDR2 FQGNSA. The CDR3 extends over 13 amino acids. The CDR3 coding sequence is TGTGCCAGCCGGGAGACTGCCCACACTGAAGCTTTCTTT. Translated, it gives CASRETAHTEAFF.

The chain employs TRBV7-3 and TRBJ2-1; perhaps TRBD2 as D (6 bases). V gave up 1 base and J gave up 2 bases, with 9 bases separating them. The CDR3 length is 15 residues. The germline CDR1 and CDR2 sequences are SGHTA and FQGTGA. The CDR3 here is CASSLKRLAYNEQFF. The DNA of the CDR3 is TGTGCCAGCAGCTTAAAGCGACTAGCCTACAATGAGCAGTTCTTC.

CDR3 bases: TGCAGTGTTGACAATAATGAAAAACTGTTTTTT. Its translation: CSVDNNEKLFF. V gene TRBV20-1 combines with J gene TRBJ1-4; D is unclear. Germline lookup yields CDR1 DFQATT and CDR2 SNEGSKA (reference sequence). This CDR3 contains 11 residues. V lost 7 bases to trimming and J lost 4 bases, with 7 bases between them.

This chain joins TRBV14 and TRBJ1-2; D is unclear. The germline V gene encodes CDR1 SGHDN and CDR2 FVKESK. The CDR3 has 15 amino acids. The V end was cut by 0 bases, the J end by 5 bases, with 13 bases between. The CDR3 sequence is CASSQDLITGYGYTF. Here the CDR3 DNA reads TGTGCCAGCAGCCAAGACCTTATAACGGGTTATGGCTACACCTTC.

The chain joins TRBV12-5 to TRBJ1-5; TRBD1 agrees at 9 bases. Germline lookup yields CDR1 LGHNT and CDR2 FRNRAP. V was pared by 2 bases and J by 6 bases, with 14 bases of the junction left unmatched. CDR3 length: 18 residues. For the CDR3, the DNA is TGTGCTAGTGGTTTGTGCCCTCCGGGACAGGGAGTTTGTCAGCCCCAGCATTTT. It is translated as CASGLCPPGQGVCQPQHF. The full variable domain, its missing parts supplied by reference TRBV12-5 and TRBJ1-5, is DARVTQTPRHKVTEMGQEVTMRCQPILGHNTVFWYRQTMMQGLELLAYFRNRAPLDDSGMPKDRFSAEMPDATLATLKIQPSEPRDSAVYFCASGLCPPGQGVCQPQHFGDGTRLSIL.

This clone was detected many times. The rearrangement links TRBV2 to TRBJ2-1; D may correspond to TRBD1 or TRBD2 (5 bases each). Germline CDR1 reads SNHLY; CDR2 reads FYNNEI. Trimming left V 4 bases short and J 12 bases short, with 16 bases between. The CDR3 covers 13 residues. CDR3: CASSVSEVGAQFF. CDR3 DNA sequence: TGTGCCAGCAGTGTTAGCGAGGTCGGGGCGCAGTTCTTC.

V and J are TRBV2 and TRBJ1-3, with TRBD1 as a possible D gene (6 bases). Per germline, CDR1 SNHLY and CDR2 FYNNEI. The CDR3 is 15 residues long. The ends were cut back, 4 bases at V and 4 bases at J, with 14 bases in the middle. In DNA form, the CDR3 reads TGTGCCAGCAGTGTAGTGGGGGGGCCCGGAAACACCATATATTTT. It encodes CASSVVGGPGNTIYF.

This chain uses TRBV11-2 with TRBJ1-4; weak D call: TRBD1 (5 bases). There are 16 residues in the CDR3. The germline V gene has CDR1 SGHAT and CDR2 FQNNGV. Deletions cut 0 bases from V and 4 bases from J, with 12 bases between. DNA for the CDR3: TGTGCCAGCAGCTTAGACAATAGGAGGGGTAATGAAAAACTGTTTTTT. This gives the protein CASSLDNRRGNEKLFF.

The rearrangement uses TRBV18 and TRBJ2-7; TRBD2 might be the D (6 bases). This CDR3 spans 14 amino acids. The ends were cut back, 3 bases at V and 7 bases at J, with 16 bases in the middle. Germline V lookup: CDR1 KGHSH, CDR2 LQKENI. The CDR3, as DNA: TGTGCCAGCTCACCCCGGACTACCTCCGAGGAGCAGTACTTC. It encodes CASSPRTTSEEQYF.